Sequencing of this TCR beta chain was carried out in a study of T cells in tumors after PD-1 blockade. Study as a whole: Excluded were patients with checkpoint blockade, immunosuppressants, or radiotherapy or other anti-cancer therapy within 4 weeks. Each patient got pembrolizumab 200 mg every 3 weeks or cemiplimab 350 mg every 2 weeks. A subset received ongoing vismodegib 150 mg daily alongside anti-PD-1 therapy.

Generated by immunoSEQ multiplex PCR, the TCRdb table keeps only in-frame clones and is missing some. In the table there are approximately 30,000 clones, 55% to 80% of which are singletons. V lost 4 bases and J lost 8; bases outside the gene matches: 9. The CDR3 totals 14 residues. The V gene's germline CDR1 is SQVTM and CDR2 ANQGSEA. The starting material was PBMCs, obtained after anti-PD-1 treatment. This TCR was recovered from a human donor with basal cell carcinoma. V is TRBV29-1 and J is TRBJ2-1; 9 bases agree with TRBD1. The CDR3 is CSVGYGTGRHEQFF. CDR3 nucleotides: TGCAGCGTTGGGTATGGGACAGGGAGGCATGAGCAGTTCTTC.